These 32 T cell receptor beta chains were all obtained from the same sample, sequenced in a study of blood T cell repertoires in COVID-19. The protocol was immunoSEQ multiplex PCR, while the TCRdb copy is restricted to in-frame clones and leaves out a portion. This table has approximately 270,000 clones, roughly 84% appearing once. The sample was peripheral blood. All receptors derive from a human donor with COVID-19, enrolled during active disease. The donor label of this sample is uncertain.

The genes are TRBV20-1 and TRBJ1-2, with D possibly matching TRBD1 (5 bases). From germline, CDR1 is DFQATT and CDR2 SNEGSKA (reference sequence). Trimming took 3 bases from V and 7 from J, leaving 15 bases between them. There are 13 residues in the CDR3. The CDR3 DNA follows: TGCAGTGCTAGTTTAACAGGTGGCCCTGGCTACACCTTC. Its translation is CSASLTGGPGYTF.

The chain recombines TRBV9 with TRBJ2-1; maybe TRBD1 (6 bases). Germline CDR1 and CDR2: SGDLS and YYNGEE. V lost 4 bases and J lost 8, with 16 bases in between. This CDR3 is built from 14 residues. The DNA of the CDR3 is TGTGCCAGCAGCAAGAGGGGACAATCAGATGAGCAGTTCTTC. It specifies CASSKRGQSDEQFF.

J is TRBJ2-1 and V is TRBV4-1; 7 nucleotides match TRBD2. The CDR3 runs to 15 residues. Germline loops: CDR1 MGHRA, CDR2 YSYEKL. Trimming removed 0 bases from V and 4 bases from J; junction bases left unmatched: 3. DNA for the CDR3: TGCGCCAGCAGCCAAGAGGGGGGGGGATACAATGAGCAGTTCTTC. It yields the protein CASSQEGGGYNEQFF.

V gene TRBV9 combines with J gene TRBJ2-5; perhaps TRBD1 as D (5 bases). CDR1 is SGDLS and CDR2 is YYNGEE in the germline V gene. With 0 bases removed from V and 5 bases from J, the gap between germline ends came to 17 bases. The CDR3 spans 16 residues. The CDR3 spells CASSVGVTGDSETQYF. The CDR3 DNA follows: TGTGCCAGCAGCGTAGGCGTCACAGGAGATAGTGAGACCCAGTACTTC. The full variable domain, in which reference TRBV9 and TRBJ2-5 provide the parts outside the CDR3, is DSGVTQTPKHLITATGQRVTLRCSPRSGDLSVYWYQQSLDQGLQFLIQYYNGEERAKGNILERFSAQQFPDLHSELNLSSLELGDSALYFCASSVGVTGDSETQYFGPGTRLLVL.

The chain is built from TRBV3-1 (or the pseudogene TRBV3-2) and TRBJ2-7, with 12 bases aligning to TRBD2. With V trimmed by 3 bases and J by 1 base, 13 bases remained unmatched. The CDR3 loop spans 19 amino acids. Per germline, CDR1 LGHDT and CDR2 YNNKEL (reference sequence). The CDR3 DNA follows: TGTGCCAGCAGCCATTCGACTAGCGGGAGATCTCAAGGGTCCTACGAGCAGTACTTC. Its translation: CASSHSTSGRSQGSYEQYF.

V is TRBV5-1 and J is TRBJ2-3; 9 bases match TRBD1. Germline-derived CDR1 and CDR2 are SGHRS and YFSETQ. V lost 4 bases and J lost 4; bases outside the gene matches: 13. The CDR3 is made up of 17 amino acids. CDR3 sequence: CASSRSTGTGKADTQYF. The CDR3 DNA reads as TGCGCCAGCAGCCGTAGTACCGGGACAGGGAAGGCAGATACGCAGTATTTT.

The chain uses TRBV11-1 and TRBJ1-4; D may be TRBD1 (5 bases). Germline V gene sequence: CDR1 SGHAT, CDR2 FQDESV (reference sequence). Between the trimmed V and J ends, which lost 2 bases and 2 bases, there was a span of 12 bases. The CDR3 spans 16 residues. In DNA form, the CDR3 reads TGTGCCAGCAGCTTAAACGGGGGTTCGACTAATGAAAAACTGTTTTTT. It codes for CASSLNGGSTNEKLFF.

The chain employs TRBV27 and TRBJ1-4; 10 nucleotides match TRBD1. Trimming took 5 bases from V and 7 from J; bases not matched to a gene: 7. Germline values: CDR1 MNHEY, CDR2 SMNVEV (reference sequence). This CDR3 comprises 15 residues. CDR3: CASSIDRGLGEKLFF. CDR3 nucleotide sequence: TGTGCCAGCAGTATCGACAGGGGGCTGGGTGAAAAACTGTTTTTT. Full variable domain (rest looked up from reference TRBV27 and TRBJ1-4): EAQVTQNPRYLITVTGKKLTVTCSQNMNHEYMSWYRQDPGLGLRQIYYSMNVEVTDKGDVPEGYKVSRKEKRNFPLILESPSPNQTSLYFCASSIDRGLGEKLFFGSGTQLSVL.

CDR3 region: CASSMTMVDTEAFF. DNA for the CDR3: TGTGCCAGCAGTATGACAATGGTGGACACTGAAGCTTTCTTT. This chain links TRBV6-6 with TRBJ1-1; no definite D call. Germline lookup yields CDR1 MNHNY and CDR2 SVGAGI (reference sequence). Trimming removed 5 bases from V and 3 bases from J, with 13 bases in between. The CDR3 has 14 residues.

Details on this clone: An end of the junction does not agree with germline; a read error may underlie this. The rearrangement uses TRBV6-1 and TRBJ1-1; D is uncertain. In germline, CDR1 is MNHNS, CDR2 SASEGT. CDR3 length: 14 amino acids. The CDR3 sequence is CASREAQEPRAAFF. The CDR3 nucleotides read TGTGCCAGCAGGGAAGCCCAGGAGCCGCGGGCAGCTTTCTTT.

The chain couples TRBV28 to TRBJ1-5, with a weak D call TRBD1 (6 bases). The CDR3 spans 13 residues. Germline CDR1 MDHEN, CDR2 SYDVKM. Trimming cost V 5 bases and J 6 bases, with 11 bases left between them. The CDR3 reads CASSPTGFQPQHF. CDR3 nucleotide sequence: TGTGCCAGCAGTCCAACAGGGTTTCAGCCCCAGCATTTT.

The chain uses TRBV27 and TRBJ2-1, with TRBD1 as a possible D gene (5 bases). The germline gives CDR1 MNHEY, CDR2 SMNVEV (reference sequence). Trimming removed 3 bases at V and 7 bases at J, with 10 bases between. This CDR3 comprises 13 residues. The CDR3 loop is CASSFWGENEQFF. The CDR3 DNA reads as TGTGCCAGCAGTTTTTGGGGCGAAAATGAGCAGTTCTTC.

The DNA of the CDR3 is TGTGCCAGCAGTGAAACGGGGACTCTCCTAAGGCAGCCCCAGCATTTT. This encodes CASSETGTLLRQPQHF. The V gene is TRBV2, the J gene TRBJ1-5, with D perhaps matching TRBD1 (5 bases). Germline V CDR1 and CDR2: SNHLY, FYNNEI. V was shortened by 2 bases and J by 7 bases, with 18 bases between the two germline ends. This CDR3 region has 16 residues.

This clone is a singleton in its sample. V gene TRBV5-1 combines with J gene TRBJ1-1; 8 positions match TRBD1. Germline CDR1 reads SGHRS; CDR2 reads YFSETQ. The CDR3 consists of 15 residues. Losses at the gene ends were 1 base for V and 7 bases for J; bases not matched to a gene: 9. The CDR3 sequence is CASSLRTGGSVEAFF. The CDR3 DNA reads TGCGCCAGCAGCTTGCGAACAGGGGGGTCCGTTGAAGCTTTCTTT. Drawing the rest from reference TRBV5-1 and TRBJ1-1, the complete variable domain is KAGVTQTPRYLIKTRGQQVTLSCSPISGHRSVSWYQQTPGQGLQFLFEYFSETQRNKGNFPGRFSGRQFSNSRSEMNVSTLELGDSALYLCASSLRTGGSVEAFFGQGTRLTVV.

CDR3 protein: CASSLDRGSYSPLHF. CDR3 coding DNA: TGTGCCAGCAGCTTGGACAGGGGCTCCTATTCACCCCTCCACTTT. This chain links TRBV5-4 with TRBJ1-6, with 7 bases fitting TRBD1. This CDR3 region has 15 residues. With 0 bases clipped from V and 8 bases from J, the junction kept 5 bases outside the gene matches. Germline assignment: CDR1 SGHNT and CDR2 YYREEE (reference sequence).

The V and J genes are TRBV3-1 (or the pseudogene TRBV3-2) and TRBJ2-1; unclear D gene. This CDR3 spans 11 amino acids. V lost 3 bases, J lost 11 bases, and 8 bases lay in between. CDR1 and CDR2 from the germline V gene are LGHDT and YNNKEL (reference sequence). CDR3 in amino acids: CASSQQRQQFF. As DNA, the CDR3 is TGTGCCAGCAGCCAGCAGCGTCAGCAGTTCTTC.

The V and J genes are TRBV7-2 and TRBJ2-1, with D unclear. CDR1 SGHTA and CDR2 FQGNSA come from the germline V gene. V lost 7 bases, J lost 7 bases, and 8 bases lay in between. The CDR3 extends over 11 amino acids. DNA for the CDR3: TGTGCCAGCAAGATGGCAAATGAGCAGTTCTTC. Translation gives CASKMANEQFF.

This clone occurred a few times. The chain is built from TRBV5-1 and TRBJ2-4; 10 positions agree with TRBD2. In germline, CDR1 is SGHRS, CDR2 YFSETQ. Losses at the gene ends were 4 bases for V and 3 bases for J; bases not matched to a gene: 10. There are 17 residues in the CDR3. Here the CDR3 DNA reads TGCGCCAGCAGCCAATTGGAGCTAGCGGGAGTCAAAAACATTCAGTACTTC. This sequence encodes CASSQLELAGVKNIQYF.

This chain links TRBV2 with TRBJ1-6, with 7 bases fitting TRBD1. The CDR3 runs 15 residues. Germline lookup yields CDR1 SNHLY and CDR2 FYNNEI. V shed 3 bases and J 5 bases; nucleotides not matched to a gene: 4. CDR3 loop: CASSERGQDNSPLHF. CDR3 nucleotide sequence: TGTGCCAGCAGTGAGAGGGGGCAGGATAATTCACCCCTCCACTTT.

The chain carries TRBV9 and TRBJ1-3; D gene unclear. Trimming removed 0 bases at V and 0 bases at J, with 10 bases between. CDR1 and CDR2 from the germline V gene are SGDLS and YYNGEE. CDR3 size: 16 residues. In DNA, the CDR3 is TGTGCCAGCAGCGTAGGGTACAGAACCTCTGGAAACACCATATATTTT. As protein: CASSVGYRTSGNTIYF.

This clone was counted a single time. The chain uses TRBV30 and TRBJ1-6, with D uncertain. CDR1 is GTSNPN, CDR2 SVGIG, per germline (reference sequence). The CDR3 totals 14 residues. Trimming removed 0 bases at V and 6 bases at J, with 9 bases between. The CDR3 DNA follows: TGTGCCTGGAGTGTAATCGGTTCTAATTCACCCCTCCACTTT. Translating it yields CAWSVIGSNSPLHF.

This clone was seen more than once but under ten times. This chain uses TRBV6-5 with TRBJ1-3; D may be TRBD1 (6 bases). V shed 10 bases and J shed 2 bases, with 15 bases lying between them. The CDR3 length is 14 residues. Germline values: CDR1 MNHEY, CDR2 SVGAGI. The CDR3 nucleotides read TGTGCCATCCCAGCTCGGGACACTGGAAACACCATATATTTT. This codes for CAIPARDTGNTIYF.

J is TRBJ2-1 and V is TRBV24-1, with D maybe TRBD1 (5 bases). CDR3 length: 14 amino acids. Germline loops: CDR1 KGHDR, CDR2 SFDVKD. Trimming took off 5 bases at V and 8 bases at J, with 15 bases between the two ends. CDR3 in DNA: TGTGCCACCAGTGGGGTTACAGGCTGGTATGAGCAGTTCTTC. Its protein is CATSGVTGWYEQFF.

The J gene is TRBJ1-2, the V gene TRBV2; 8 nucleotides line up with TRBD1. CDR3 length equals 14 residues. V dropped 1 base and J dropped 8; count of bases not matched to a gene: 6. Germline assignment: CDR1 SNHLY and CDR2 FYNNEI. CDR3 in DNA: TGTGCCAGCAGTGAAGTCAGGGGGCCGGGAGGCTACACCTTC. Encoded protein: CASSEVRGPGGYTF.

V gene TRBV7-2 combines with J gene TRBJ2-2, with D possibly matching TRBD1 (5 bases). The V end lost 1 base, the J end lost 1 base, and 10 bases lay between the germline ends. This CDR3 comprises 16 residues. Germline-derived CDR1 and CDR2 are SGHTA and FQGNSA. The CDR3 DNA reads TGTGCCAGCAGCTTAGAGCTCAGGGTGAACACCGGGGAGCTGTTTTTT. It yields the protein CASSLELRVNTGELFF. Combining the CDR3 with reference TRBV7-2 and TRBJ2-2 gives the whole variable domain GAGVSQSPSNKVTEKGKDVELRCDPISGHTALYWYRQSLGQGLEFLIYFQGNSAPDKSGLPSDRFSAERTGGSVSTLTIQRTQQEDSAVYLCASSLELRVNTGELFFGEGSRLTVL.

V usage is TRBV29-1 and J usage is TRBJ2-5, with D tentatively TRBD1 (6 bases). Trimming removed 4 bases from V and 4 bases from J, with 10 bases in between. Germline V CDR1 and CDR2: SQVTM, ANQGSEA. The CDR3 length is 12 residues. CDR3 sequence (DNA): TGCAGCGTTGGGACAGAGACAGAGACCCAGTACTTC. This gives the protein CSVGTETETQYF.

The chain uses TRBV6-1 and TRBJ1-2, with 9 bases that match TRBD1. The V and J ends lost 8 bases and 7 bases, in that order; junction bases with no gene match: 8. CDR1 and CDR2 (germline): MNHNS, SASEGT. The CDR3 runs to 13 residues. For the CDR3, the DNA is TGTGCCAGCTCTGGCGGACAGGGGTTTGGCTACACCTTC. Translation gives CASSGGQGFGYTF.

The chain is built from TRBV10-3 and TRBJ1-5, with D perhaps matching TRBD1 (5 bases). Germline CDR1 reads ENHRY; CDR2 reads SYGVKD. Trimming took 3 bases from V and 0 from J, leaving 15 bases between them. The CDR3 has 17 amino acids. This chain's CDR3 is CAISESGGGNSNQPQHF. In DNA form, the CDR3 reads TGTGCCATCAGTGAATCCGGGGGAGGGAATAGCAATCAGCCCCAGCATTTT.

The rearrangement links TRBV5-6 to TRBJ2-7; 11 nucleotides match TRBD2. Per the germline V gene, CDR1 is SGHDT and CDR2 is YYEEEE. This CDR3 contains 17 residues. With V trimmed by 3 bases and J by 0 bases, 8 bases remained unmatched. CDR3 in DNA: TGTGCCAGCAGCTCCCAAGTAGCGGGAGGGCCCTCCTACGAGCAGTACTTC. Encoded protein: CASSSQVAGGPSYEQYF. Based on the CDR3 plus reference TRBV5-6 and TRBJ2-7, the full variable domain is DAGVTQSPTHLIKTRGQQVTLRCSPKSGHDTVSWYQQALGQGPQFIFQYYEEEERQRGNFPDRFSGHQFPNYSSELNVNALLLGDSALYLCASSSQVAGGPSYEQYFGPGTRLTVT.

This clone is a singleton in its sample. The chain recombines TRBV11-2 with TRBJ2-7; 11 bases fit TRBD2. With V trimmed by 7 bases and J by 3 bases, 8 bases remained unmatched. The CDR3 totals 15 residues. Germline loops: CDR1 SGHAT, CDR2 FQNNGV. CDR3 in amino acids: CASNLAGGASYEQYF. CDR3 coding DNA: TGTGCCAGCAATCTAGCGGGGGGAGCTAGCTACGAGCAGTACTTC. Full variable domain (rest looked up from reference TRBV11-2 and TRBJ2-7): EAGVAQSPRYKIIEKRQSVAFWCNPISGHATLYWYQQILGQGPKLLIQFQNNGVVDDSQLPKDRFSAERLKGVDSTLKIQPAKLEDSAVYLCASNLAGGASYEQYFGPGTRLTVT.

The CDR3 nucleotides read TGTGCCAGCAGCTTCCTGGGACAGACAGATACGCAGTATTTT. This gives the protein CASSFLGQTDTQYF. This rearrangement joins TRBV7-2 to TRBJ2-3; TRBD1 matches at 7 bases. Trimming at V came to 3 bases and at J to 3 bases, leaving 3 bases not matched to a gene. The CDR3 is 14 residues long. From germline, CDR1 is SGHTA and CDR2 FQGNSA.

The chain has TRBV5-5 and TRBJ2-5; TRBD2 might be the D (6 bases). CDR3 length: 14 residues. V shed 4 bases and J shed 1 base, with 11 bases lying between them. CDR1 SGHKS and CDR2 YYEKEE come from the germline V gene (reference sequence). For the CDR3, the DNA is TGTGCCAGCAGCCCCGGAGGGTTCCAAGAGACCCAGTACTTC. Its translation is CASSPGGFQETQYF. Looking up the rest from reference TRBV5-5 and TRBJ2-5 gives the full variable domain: DAGVTQSPTHLIKTRGQQVTLRCSPISGHKSVSWYQQVLGQGPQFIFQYYEKEERGRGNFPDRFSARQFPNYSSELNVNALLLGDSALYLCASSPGGFQETQYFGPGTRLLVL.